A selection of T cell receptor beta chains follows, all from one sample in a study of control samples from healthy donors and cancer patients. Assay used: immunoSEQ multiplex PCR; TCRdb lists only in-frame clones, some missing. Of some 130,000 clones listed, over 75% are singletons. The sequencing sample was made of blood. The source of these receptors is a man aged 40-49 years in good health. CDR3s include the opening cysteine and the closing phenylalanine or tryptophan. D genes are given only for firm matches. The size of a clone is reported for some rows only, either as once, few or many, or as a class for expanded clones.

12,TRBV7-8,few,TRBD1,TRBJ1-2,TGTGCCATCACCCGGGACAGGGCTGGCTACACCTTC,CAITRDRAGYTF
17,TRBV3-1/TRBV3-2,-,TRBD2,TRBJ2-1,TGTGCCAGCAGCTTGTCACGGGGGGGCCTCCCCTACAATGAGCAGTTCTTC,CASSLSRGGLPYNEQFF
14,TRBV28,-,-,TRBJ1-4,TGTGCCAGCAGGAAACAGGGTCTTGTTGAAAAACTGTTTTTT,CASRKQGLVEKLFF
15,TRBV19,once,-,TRBJ2-1,TGTGCCAGTAGTCCTACGGGGGTACTCTACAATGAGCAGTTCTTC,CASSPTGVLYNEQFF
12,TRBV7-9,-,-,TRBJ2-2,TGTGCCAGCAGCTTGATTTCTGGGGAGCTGTTTTTT,CASSLISGELFF
16,TRBV5-4,-,TRBD2,TRBJ2-3,TGTGCCAGCAGCTTAGGTGCGGGGGTAAACACAGATACGCAGTATTTT,CASSLGAGVNTDTQYF
17,TRBV6-1,few,-,TRBJ1-3,TGTGCCAGCAGTGCTAAGCCTACAGGGTCCGCGGGGAACACCATATATTTT,CASSAKPTGSAGNTIYF
16,TRBV6-5,-,-,TRBJ1-1,TGTGCCAGCAGTTACTCAACCGGGACATTGGCTTGGGGAGCTTTCTTT,CASSYSTGTLAWGAFF
11,TRBV11-1,-,-,TRBJ1-1,TGTGCCAGCAGCTTTTATGGTGAAGCTTTCTTT,CASSFYGEAFF
13,TRBV2,-,-,TRBJ1-2,TGTGCCAGCAGTGAGTCCACCTTTGATGGCTACACCTTC,CASSESTFDGYTF
15,TRBV18,-,-,TRBJ2-7,TGTGCCACCTCACCATTCGGGGGGCCCCCCTACGAGCAGTACTTC,CATSPFGGPPYEQYF
15,TRBV11-3,-,TRBD1,TRBJ1-2,TGTGCCAGCAGCCCTCCGGGACAGGGCACCCATGGCTACACCTTC,CASSPPGQGTHGYTF
12,TRBV7-2,-,-,TRBJ1-4,TGTGCCAGCAGCTTATATGGGGGGGTACTGTTTTTT,CASSLYGGVLFF
14,TRBV15,-,-,TRBJ2-7,TGTGCCACCAGCAGGGCAGGATCGGGCTACGAGCAGTACTTC,CATSRAGSGYEQYF
16,TRBV5-6,-,TRBD1,TRBJ2-1,TGTGCCAGCAGCACACTTGGGGACAGTCATGGTGATGAGCAGTTCTTC,CASSTLGDSHGDEQFF
15,TRBV19,-,TRBD2,TRBJ2-1,TGTGCCAGTAGCAAGATAGCGGGGGGGCACAATGAGCAGTTCTTC,CASSKIAGGHNEQFF
19,TRBV18,-,TRBD1,TRBJ2-6,TGTGCCAGCTCACCAGAAGGGTCGACAGGGCGCTCTGGGGCCAACGTCCTGACTTTC,CASSPEGSTGRSGANVLTF
17,TRBV5-8,-,TRBD2,TRBJ2-5,TGTGCCAGCAGCTTGGGACTAGCGGGGAGAATCCAAGAGACCCAGTACTTC,CASSLGLAGRIQETQYF
17,TRBV9,-,TRBD2,TRBJ2-3,TGTGCCAGCAGCGAGGGTCCGGGGGGGCGCAAGACAGATACGCAGTATTTT,CASSEGPGGRKTDTQYF
14,TRBV30,few,-,TRBJ1-5,TGTGCCTGGAGCGCGGGGGTCGGCAATCAGCCCCAGCATTTT,CAWSAGVGNQPQHF
14,TRBV19,few,-,TRBJ1-5,TGTGCCAGTAGTATAGAAGGGGATTATCAGCCCCAGCATTTT,CASSIEGDYQPQHF
14,TRBV10-3,-,-,TRBJ1-3,TGTGCCACAAACCGAGACGGAGGGGGAAACACCATATATTTT,CATNRDGGGNTIYF
15,TRBV15,-,-,TRBJ2-5,TGTGCCACCAGCAGACTGGGGGAGGGGGAAGAGACCCAGTACTTC,CATSRLGEGEETQYF
15,TRBV6-5,-,-,TRBJ2-1,TGTGCCAGCACCCCTCTACTCTTCTCCTACAATGAGCAGTTCTTC,CASTPLLFSYNEQFF
14,TRBV5-1,-,-,TRBJ1-1,TGCGCCAGCAGCTTGAGTTTCAGGGAGACTGAAGCTTTCTTT,CASSLSFRETEAFF
14,TRBV28,-,-,TRBJ2-5,TGTGCCAGCAGCCTGACAGATTCCCAAGAGACCCAGTACTTC,CASSLTDSQETQYF
15,TRBV6-5,-,-,TRBJ1-4,TGTGCCAGCAGGGCTGGGACAATGGGGGATGAAAAACTGTTTTTT,CASRAGTMGDEKLFF
18,TRBV5-1,-,TRBD2,TRBJ2-3,TGCGCCAGCAGCCTGCAACTCGGGACTAGCGGGGGCACAGATACGCAGTATTTT,CASSLQLGTSGGTDTQYF
15,TRBV7-2,-,-,TRBJ2-1,TGTGCCAGCAGCCTAGGTCTACCCTCCTACAATGAGCAGTTCTTC,CASSLGLPSYNEQFF
17,TRBV2,-,TRBD1,TRBJ2-4,TGTGCCAGCAGTGAAGGGGGACAGATCCTAGCCAAAAACATTCAGTACTTC,CASSEGGQILAKNIQYF
13,TRBV12-3/TRBV12-4,-,-,TRBJ1-2,TGTGCCAGCAGCCCTCAGGGGTCCTATGGCTACACCTTC,CASSPQGSYGYTF
16,TRBV30,few,-,TRBJ2-7,TGTGCCTGGAGTCTACACTCAACAGGGCCCGGCTACGAGCAGTACTTC,CAWSLHSTGPGYEQYF
14,TRBV2,-,TRBD2,TRBJ2-5,TGTGCCAGCATTTTAGCGGGGGGGCCAGTGACCCAGTACTTC,CASILAGGPVTQYF
16,TRBV11-2,-,-,TRBJ1-6,TGTGCCAGCAGCTTAGTGGCGGGTTCCTATAATTCACCCCTCCACTTT,CASSLVAGSYNSPLHF
14,TRBV10-2,-,-,TRBJ2-1,TGCGCCAGCGAGCGGGGAGGGGGAACCAATGAGCAGTTCTTC,CASERGGGTNEQFF
14,TRBV10-3,-,TRBD1,TRBJ1-6,TGTGCCATCAGTGAGTCAGGGGGCAATTCACCCCTCCACTTT,CAISESGGNSPLHF
19,TRBV7-2,-,TRBD2,TRBJ2-3,TGTGCCAGCAGCTTGCAACTAGCGGCGACCACCTTTAGCACAGATACGCAGTATTTT,CASSLQLAATTFSTDTQYF
16,TRBV15,-,-,TRBJ1-5,TGTGCCACCAGCAGAGATCAACAGGGTGGCAATCAGCCCCAGCATTTT,CATSRDQQGGNQPQHF
13,TRBV6-5,-,-,TRBJ1-5,TGTGCCAGCAGGGAGACAGCAGATCAGCCCCAGCATTTT,CASRETADQPQHF
15,TRBV6-5,-,TRBD2,TRBJ2-7,TGTGCCAGCAGTTCCACTAGCGGGGGAACCCACGAGCAGTACTTC,CASSSTSGGTHEQYF
14,TRBV5-1,-,-,TRBJ1-1,TGCGCCAGCAGCTTGGAGGCATTGGGCGCTATGGCTTTCTTT,CASSLEALGAMAFF